The T cell receptor beta chain described here comes from a study of T cell responses to AZD1222 COVID-19 vaccine. Study conclusions and caveats: Spike-specific TCRs gained breadth and depth after people received two AZD1222 doses. Only five to seven AZD1222 recipients tested seropositive at baseline. With dominance at 160-218 and 743-854, vaccine-associated CD4 TCRs spanned spike.

The repertoire was sequenced with immunoSEQ multiplex PCR; TCRdb's copy has only in-frame clones and lacks some. Of more than 85,000 clones listed, nearly 90% are singletons. This clone was observed a single time. No antigen is known for it. The source of this sequence is an adult in good health. The specimen was peripheral blood, collected on day 0 of MenACWY control vaccination.

The CDR3 region is CASSPGTGRTGELFF. In nucleotides, the CDR3 is TGCGCCAGCAGCCCGGGGACAGGGCGGACCGGGGAGCTGTTTTTT. V and J are TRBV5-1 and TRBJ2-2; the match to TRBD1 covers 9 bases. The V gene's germline CDR1 is SGHRS and CDR2 YFSETQ. This CDR3 region has 15 residues. The V segment lost 4 bases and the J segment 5 bases; nucleotides outside the gene matches: 6.